This T cell receptor (beta chain) is drawn from a study of blood T cell repertoires in COVID-19. Seattle participants joined during active infection and were tracked over time. TCRdb's table, derived via immunoSEQ multiplex PCR, lists solely in-frame clones and lacks some. The data hold roughly 570,000 clones, with 85% to 90% observed a single time. CDR1 and CDR2 from the germline V gene are MNHEY and SVGEGT. J gave up 5 bases and V 6 bases, and 12 bases lay outside the gene matches. CDR3 length: 15 amino acids. This clonotype was obtained from a woman aged 45-60 years with COVID-19, enrolled during active disease. The gene calls are TRBV6-2 or TRBV6-3 and TRBJ1-2; 7 bases are shared with TRBD1. Sequencing was performed on peripheral blood. This chain's CDR3 is CASSLEGAPGYGYTF. Written as DNA, the CDR3 is TGTGCCAGCAGCTTAGAGGGGGCGCCAGGGTATGGCTACACCTTC.